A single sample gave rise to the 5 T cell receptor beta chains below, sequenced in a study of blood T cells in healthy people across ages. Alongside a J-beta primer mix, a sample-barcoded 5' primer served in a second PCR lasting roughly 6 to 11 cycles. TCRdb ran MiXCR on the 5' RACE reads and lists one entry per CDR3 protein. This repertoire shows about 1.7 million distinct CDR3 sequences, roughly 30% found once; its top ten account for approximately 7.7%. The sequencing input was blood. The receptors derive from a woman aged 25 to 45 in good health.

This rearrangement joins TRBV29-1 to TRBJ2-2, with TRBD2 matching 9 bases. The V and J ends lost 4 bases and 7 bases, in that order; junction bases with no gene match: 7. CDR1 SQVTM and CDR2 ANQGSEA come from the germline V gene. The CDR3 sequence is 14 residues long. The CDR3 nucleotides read TGCAGCGTTGTTAGCGGGAGAACTGACGGGGAGCTGTTTTTT. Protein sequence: CSVVSGRTDGELFF.

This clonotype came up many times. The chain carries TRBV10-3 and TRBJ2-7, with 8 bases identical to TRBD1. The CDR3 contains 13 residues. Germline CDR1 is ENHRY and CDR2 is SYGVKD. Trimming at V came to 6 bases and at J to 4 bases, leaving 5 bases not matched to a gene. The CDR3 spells CAISHRDRYEQYF. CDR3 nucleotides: TGTGCCATCAGCCACCGGGACAGGTACGAGCAGTACTTC.

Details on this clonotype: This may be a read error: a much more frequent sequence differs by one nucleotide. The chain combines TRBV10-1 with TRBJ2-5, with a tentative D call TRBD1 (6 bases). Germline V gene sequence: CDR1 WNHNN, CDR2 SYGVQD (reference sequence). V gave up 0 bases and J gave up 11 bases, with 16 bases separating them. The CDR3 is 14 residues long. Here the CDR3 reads CASSESGTHNEQYF. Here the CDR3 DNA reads TGCGCCAGCAGTGAGTCGGGGACACACAATGAGCAGTACTTC.

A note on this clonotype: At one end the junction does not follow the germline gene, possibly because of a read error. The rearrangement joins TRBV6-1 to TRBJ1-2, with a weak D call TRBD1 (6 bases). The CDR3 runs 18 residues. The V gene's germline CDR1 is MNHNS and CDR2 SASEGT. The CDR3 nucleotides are TGTACCAGCAGTAGGGGGGTTAGACCGGGGAAGGGTAACTATGGCTACACCTTC. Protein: CTSSRGVRPGKGNYGYTF.

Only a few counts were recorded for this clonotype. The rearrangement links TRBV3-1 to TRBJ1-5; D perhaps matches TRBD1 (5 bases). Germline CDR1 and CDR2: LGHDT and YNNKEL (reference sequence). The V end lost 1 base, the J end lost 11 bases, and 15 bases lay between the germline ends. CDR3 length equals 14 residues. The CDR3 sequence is CASSQGRVGAAQHF. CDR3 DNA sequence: TGTGCCAGCAGCCAAGGGAGGGTTGGGGCGGCCCAGCATTTT.